The TCR beta chain under discussion was sequenced for a study of immune evolution from preneoplasia to lung adenocarcinoma. With 6 bases removed from V and 0 bases from J, the gap between germline ends came to 12 bases. This CDR3 is built from 15 residues. The germline CDR1 and CDR2 sequences are MGHRA and YSYEKL. Sequencing used immunoSEQ multiplex PCR; TCRdb keeps in-frame clones, though not all of them. The sample has about 5,600 clones; around three quarters are singletons. The specimen sequenced was FFPE lung adenocarcinoma in situ tissue. The V gene is TRBV4-1, the J gene TRBJ2-1; no definite D call. This receptor was obtained from a person aged 60-80 years with lung adenocarcinoma. The CDR3 DNA reads as TGCGCCAGCAGGAAACGATTGAGCTCCTACAATGAGCAGTTCTTC. This gives the protein CASRKRLSSYNEQFF.